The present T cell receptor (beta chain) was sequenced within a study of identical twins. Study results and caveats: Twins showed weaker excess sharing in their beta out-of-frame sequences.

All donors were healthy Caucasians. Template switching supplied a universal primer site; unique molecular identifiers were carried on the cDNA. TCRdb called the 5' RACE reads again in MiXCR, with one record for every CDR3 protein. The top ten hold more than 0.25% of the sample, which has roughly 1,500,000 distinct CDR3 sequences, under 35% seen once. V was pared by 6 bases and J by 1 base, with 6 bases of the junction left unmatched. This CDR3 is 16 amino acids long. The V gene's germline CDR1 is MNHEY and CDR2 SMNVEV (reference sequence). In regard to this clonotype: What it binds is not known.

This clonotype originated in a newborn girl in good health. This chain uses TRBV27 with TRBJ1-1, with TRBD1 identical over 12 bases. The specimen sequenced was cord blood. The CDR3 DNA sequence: TGTGCCAGCAGGCCCGGGACAGGGGGCCGGAACACTGAAGCTTTCTTT. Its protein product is CASRPGTGGRNTEAFF.